The rows below give T cell receptor beta chains drawn from one sample of a study of human T cells and chemical hapten exposure. TCRdb processed the RACE reads anew with MiXCR; each CDR3 protein has one entry. The sample records 35,000 or so distinct CDR3 sequences, roughly 6.4% being singletons. The sequencing here drew on whole blood, taken in connection with sensitization to the hapten diphenylcyclopropenone (DPC). The receptors stem from a woman in her twenties or thirties with alopecia areata. Some clones in this sample may be carry-over from other donors' samples. Both conserved end residues are part of each CDR3. D genes are given only for firm matches. The size field is filled for only some rows; it gives once, few, many or a size class.

TRBJ1-2,TRBD1,many,TRBV2,CASSEEGQGFGYTF,TGTGCCAGCAGTGAAGAGGGACAGGGATTTGGCTACACCTTC
TRBJ1-5,.,.,TRBV5-1,CASSIGQGENQPQHF,TGCGCCAGCAGCATTGGCCAGGGAGAGAATCAGCCCCAGCATTTT
TRBJ2-3,TRBD2,few,TRBV5-1,CASSLVASGGTDTQYF,TGCGCCAGCAGCTTGGTGGCTAGCGGGGGAACTGATACGCAGTATTTT
TRBJ1-2,.,.,TRBV4-1,CASSQDVSRGISYGYTF,TGCGCCAGCAGCCAAGATGTTTCCAGAGGCATTAGCTATGGCTACACCTTC
TRBJ1-1,TRBD1,.,TRBV6-2/TRBV6-3,CASSRDSGFSEAFF,TGTGCCAGCAGTCGGGACAGCGGGTTCTCTGAAGCTTTCTTT
TRBJ1-4,TRBD1,.,TRBV7-2,CASSPDRGNEKLFF,TGTGCCAGCAGTCCGGACAGGGGGAATGAAAAACTGTTTTTT
TRBJ1-1,.,.,TRBV6-1,CASSLEGTNTEAFF,TGTGCCAGCAGTCTGGAGGGGACGAACACTGAAGCTTTCTTT
TRBJ2-7,TRBD1,.,TRBV27,CASSRTGGQQYF,TGTGCCAGCAGTCGGACAGGGGGGCAGCAGTACTTC
TRBJ2-3,TRBD2,few,TRBV4-1,CASSHLGLAGGPGVTDTQYF,TGCGCCAGCAGCCACCTGGGACTAGCGGGGGGCCCCGGAGTCACAGATACGCAGTATTTT
TRBJ1-1,TRBD1,.,TRBV7-2,CASSFRQGAMRTEAFF,TGTGCCAGCAGCTTCCGGCAGGGGGCTATGAGAACTGAAGCTTTCTTT
TRBJ2-5,.,few,TRBV11-2,CASSLGAGVQETQYF,TGTGCCAGCAGCTTAGGGGCAGGGGTTCAAGAGACCCAGTACTTC
TRBJ2-1,.,many,TRBV2,CASSSYNNEQFF,TGTGCCAGCAGTTCCTATAACAATGAGCAGTTCTTC
TRBJ2-7,TRBD1,many,TRBV6-2/TRBV6-3,CASSYTFGQGAKDYEQYF,TGTGCCAGCAGTTATACCTTTGGACAGGGGGCGAAAGACTACGAGCAGTACTTC
TRBJ2-5,.,many,TRBV9,CASSAHNLPQQETQYF,TGTGCCAGCAGCGCCCACAATCTCCCCCAACAAGAGACCCAGTACTTC
TRBJ2-7,TRBD1,many,TRBV28,CASSLEDRGLREQYF,TGTGCCAGCAGTTTAGAGGACAGGGGGTTGCGCGAGCAGTACTTC
TRBJ1-4,.,.,TRBV5-6,CASSLGLNEKLFF,TGTGCCAGCAGCTTGGGACTTAATGAAAAACTGTTTTTT
TRBJ1-2,.,few,TRBV4-3,CASSQDRQTHYGYTF,TGCGCCAGCAGCCAAGATAGGCAGACCCACTATGGCTACACCTTC
TRBJ2-7,TRBD1,many,TRBV9,CASSAGTVYEQYF,TGTGCCAGCAGCGCAGGGACAGTCTACGAGCAGTACTTC
TRBJ2-7,.,.,TRBV19,CASSIGGPNSYEQYF,TGTGCCAGTAGTATTGGGGGACCAAATAGTTACGAGCAGTACTTC
TRBJ2-5,.,many,TRBV7-2,CASSRGRMETQYF,TGTGCCAGCAGCAGGGGCAGGATGGAGACCCAGTACTTC
TRBJ1-6,.,many,TRBV5-6,CASSLEPGKLRGSPLHF,TGTGCCAGCAGCTTGGAACCGGGTAAACTTCGGGGTTCACCCCTCCACTTT
TRBJ1-2,TRBD1,many,TRBV28,CASRPGTGAYGYTF,TGTGCCAGCAGGCCCGGGACAGGGGCCTATGGCTACACCTTC
TRBJ1-1,TRBD1,few,TRBV18,CASSTQGGGNTEAFF,TGTGCCAGCTCAACCCAGGGGGGAGGAAACACTGAAGCTTTCTTT
TRBJ2-5,.,many,TRBV20-1,CSARDRTGTRETQYF,TGCAGTGCTAGAGATCGAACCGGGACACGAGAGACCCAGTACTTC
TRBJ2-1,.,.,TRBV27,CASSPHGSYNEQFF,TGTGCCAGCAGTCCCCATGGCTCCTACAATGAGCAGTTCTTC
TRBJ2-1,TRBD2,many,TRBV6-2/TRBV6-3,CASSYPTVLAAAYNEQFF,TGTGCCAGCAGTTACCCTACGGTACTAGCGGCCGCCTACAATGAGCAGTTCTTC
TRBJ2-6,.,few,TRBV7-9,CASSPRSSGANVLTF,TGTGCCAGCAGCCCTAGGAGCTCTGGGGCCAACGTCCTGACTTTC
TRBJ2-7,.,.,TRBV28,CASSPLGGGEQYF,TGTGCCAGCAGCCCACTCGGGGGCGGGGAGCAGTACTTC
TRBJ2-5,.,few,TRBV18,CASSPGGGRETQYF,TGTGCCAGCTCACCAGGGGGGGGCCGAGAGACCCAGTACTTC
TRBJ2-7,.,once,TRBV21-1,CAGKPPWGQRYEQYF,TGTGCCGGCAAGCCGCCGTGGGGACAGCGGTACGAGCAGTACTTC
TRBJ2-7,.,.,TRBV20-1,CSARGGALYEQYF,TGCAGTGCCCGAGGAGGGGCGTTATACGAGCAGTACTTC
TRBJ1-2,.,few,TRBV7-9,CASSLTTPNYGYTF,TGTGCCAGCAGCCTAACGACACCTAACTATGGCTACACCTTC
TRBJ1-5,TRBD1,few,TRBV27,CASSPQGYQPQHF,TGTGCCAGCAGTCCACAGGGGTATCAGCCCCAGCATTTT
TRBJ1-6,TRBD1,.,TRBV28,CASRPGQGNSPLHF,TGTGCCAGCCGACCGGGACAGGGCAATTCACCCCTCCACTTT
TRBJ2-7,TRBD2,few,TRBV24-1,CATSALTSGGSYEQYF,TGTGCCACCAGTGCCCTGACTAGCGGGGGTTCCTACGAGCAGTACTTC
TRBJ2-7,TRBD1,many,TRBV29-1,CSVGGQGGRYEQYF,TGCAGCGTTGGGGGACAGGGGGGAAGGTACGAGCAGTACTTC
TRBJ1-1,.,many,TRBV28,CASSFSKNTEAFF,TGTGCCAGCAGCTTCTCAAAGAACACTGAAGCTTTCTTT
TRBJ2-1,.,few,TRBV9,CASSARQNSYNEQFF,TGTGCCAGCAGCGCCCGACAGAACTCCTACAATGAGCAGTTCTTC
TRBJ2-1,.,many,TRBV7-2,CASSLEIVGNEQFF,TGTGCCAGCAGCTTAGAAATAGTGGGGAATGAGCAGTTCTTC
TRBJ2-2,.,few,TRBV7-9,CASGVSGELFF,TGTGCCAGCGGGGTCTCCGGGGAGCTGTTTTTT
TRBJ2-7,TRBD2,.,TRBV27,CASSTSGPSYEQYF,TGTGCCAGCTCGACTAGCGGACCCTCCTACGAGCAGTACTTC
TRBJ2-3,TRBD2,.,TRBV11-2,CASSPGLAGTNTQYF,TGTGCCAGCAGCCCAGGACTAGCGGGGACGAATACGCAGTATTTT
TRBJ2-7,.,many,TRBV7-2,CASSLVGQLAYEQYF,TGTGCCAGCAGCTTAGTTGGCCAGCTGGCCTACGAGCAGTACTTC
TRBJ1-2,.,many,TRBV6-2/TRBV6-3,CASSWSPGTSGYTF,TGTGCCAGCAGTTGGTCTCCCGGGACATCTGGCTACACCTTC
TRBJ2-7,.,few,TRBV12-3/TRBV12-4,CASSRGQHAYEQYF,TGTGCCAGCAGTCGAGGACAGCACGCCTACGAGCAGTACTTC
TRBJ2-3,TRBD1,many,TRBV29-1,CSVAGQDSTDTQYF,TGCAGCGTGGCGGGACAGGATAGCACAGATACGCAGTATTTT
TRBJ2-7,TRBD1,many,TRBV4-2,CASSPRDRVYEQYF,TGTGCCAGCAGCCCCCGGGACAGGGTCTACGAGCAGTACTTC
TRBJ1-1,TRBD1,.,TRBV18,CASSQGAGTEAFF,TGTGCCAGCTCACAGGGGGCGGGCACTGAAGCTTTCTTT
TRBJ1-6,.,.,TRBV12-3/TRBV12-4,CASSLEIDSPLHF,TGTGCCAGCAGTTTAGAGATAGATTCACCCCTCCACTTT
TRBJ2-5,.,many,TRBV25-1,CASSRTTQTQYF,TGTGCCAGCTCTAGGACCACGCAGACCCAGTACTTC
TRBJ2-3,TRBD1,many,TRBV4-1,CASSQTTGGVETDTQYF,TGCGCCAGCAGCCAAACTACAGGGGGCGTGGAGACAGATACGCAGTATTTT
TRBJ1-5,.,many,TRBV19,CATSGGGDQPQHF,TGTGCCACCTCCGGGGGGGGCGATCAGCCCCAGCATTTT
TRBJ2-5,.,.,TRBV7-9,CASSGSGGVQETQYF,TGTGCCAGCAGCGGGTCGGGGGGCGTCCAAGAGACCCAGTACTTC
TRBJ2-1,.,many,TRBV4-1,CASSRTSGGVAYNEQFF,TGCGCCAGCAGCCGAACGTCGGGCGGGGTTGCCTACAATGAGCAGTTCTTC